There are a few counts of the clone carrying this TCR beta chain. TCRdb keeps only in-frame clones here, not all; method: immunoSEQ multiplex PCR. The sample has 250,000 to 300,000 clones; roughly 91% are singletons. This sample was taken from a study of blood T cell repertoires in COVID-19. The sequencing input was PBMCs or T cells enriched from blood (not recorded which). This receptor was taken from a woman between 40 and 50 years old with acute COVID-19.

In nucleotides, the CDR3 is TGTGCCAGCAGTGACTCCCGAACAGGGACCATCAATGAGCAGTTCTTC. Amino acids: CASSDSRTGTINEQFF. The rearrangement uses TRBV6-4 and TRBJ2-1; TRBD1 might be the D (6 bases). The V end was cut by 0 bases, the J end by 6 bases, with 15 bases between. Germline V gives CDR1 MRHNA, CDR2 SNTAGT. This CDR3 region has 16 residues.